What follows are 15 T cell receptor beta chains derived from one specimen sequenced in a study of shared clonotypes between healthy human individuals. TCRdb keeps only in-frame clones here, not all; method: immunoSEQ multiplex PCR. The data show hundreds of thousands of clones, more than 70% seen once. What was sequenced was memory CD4+ T cells sorted from blood. Stated subset: CD45RA-negative fraction. The receptors originated from a woman aged 25 to 39 in good health.

This clone was seen many times. The chain recombines TRBV5-6 with TRBJ2-7; 11 bases align to TRBD2. CDR3 length: 15 residues. Germline V gene sequence: CDR1 SGHDT, CDR2 YYEEEE. Trimming at V came to 4 bases and at J to 3 bases, leaving 6 bases not matched to a gene. The CDR3 coding sequence is TGTGCCAGCAGCCGACGGACTAGCGGGCGCTACGAGCAGTACTTC. Protein product: CASSRRTSGRYEQYF.

The rearrangement joins TRBV7-6 to TRBJ2-3, with 7 bases that match TRBD2. This CDR3 region has 17 residues. The J segment lost 0 bases and the V segment lost 2 bases, leaving 8 bases of the junction unmatched. Germline values: CDR1 SGHVS, CDR2 FNYEAQ. The CDR3 region has the DNA TGTGCCAGCAGCTTACGTGGCGGGAGTTTTAGCACAGATACGCAGTATTTT. It yields the protein CASSLRGGSFSTDTQYF.

This clone was observed once. V gene TRBV7-9 combines with J gene TRBJ1-2; 8 nucleotides align to TRBD1. V trimming: 1 base; J trimming: 6 bases; junction bases outside the gene matches: 16. CDR1 is SEHNR and CDR2 is FQNEAQ in the germline V gene (reference sequence). The CDR3 has 18 amino acids. CDR3 sequence: CASSLEWAGGAFDNGYTF. DNA of the CDR3: TGTGCCAGCAGCTTAGAGTGGGCAGGGGGCGCTTTTGATAATGGCTACACCTTC.

The CDR3 region is CASGRGSTDTQYF. The CDR3 coding sequence is TGCGCCAGCGGGAGAGGGAGCACAGATACGCAGTATTTT. The chain couples TRBV5-1 to TRBJ2-3; possibly TRBD2 for D (5 bases). Germline V gene data show CDR1 as SGHRS and CDR2 as YFSETQ. This CDR3 region has 13 residues. Trimming pared 7 bases from V and 0 bases from J, leaving 9 bases between.

The V and J genes are TRBV5-8 and TRBJ2-1; TRBD2 aligns across 9 bases. The germline V gene has CDR1 SGHTS and CDR2 YDEGEE. J was trimmed by 1 base and V by 8 bases; bases with no gene match: 7. CDR3 length equals 15 residues. This chain's CDR3 is CASLSGRSSYNEQFF. DNA of the CDR3: TGTGCCAGTTTGAGCGGGAGGAGTTCCTACAATGAGCAGTTCTTC.

This clone has just a few counts. This chain links TRBV9 with TRBJ2-5; D not certain. V lost 3 bases to trimming and J lost 0 bases, with 9 bases between them. The CDR3 covers 14 residues. CDR1 is SGDLS and CDR2 is YYNGEE in the germline V gene. The CDR3 region has the DNA TGTGCCAGCAGCGCAGAACTTTACCAAGAGACCCAGTACTTC. Amino acids: CASSAELYQETQYF.

Note on this clone: The same CDR3 arises from other DNA sequences in this sample as well. The CDR3 coding sequence is TGCGCCAGCAGCCCGGGGGCGGGCAATCAGCCCCAGCATTTT. Protein sequence: CASSPGAGNQPQHF. V usage is TRBV5-1 and J usage is TRBJ1-5; possibly TRBD1 for D (6 bases). This CDR3 is built from 14 residues. V lost 4 bases to trimming and J lost 2 bases, with 10 bases between them. Germline lookup yields CDR1 SGHRS and CDR2 YFSETQ.

As concerns this clone: The same CDR3 arises from other DNA sequences in this sample as well. The chain joins TRBV7-9 to TRBJ2-7; TRBD2 agrees at 12 bases. The CDR3 sequence is 16 residues long. Germline CDR1 SEHNR, CDR2 FQNEAQ (reference sequence). The junction had 8 bases not matched to a gene; V was cut back by 1 base and J by 7 bases. The CDR3 DNA follows: TGTGCCAGCAGCTTAGGGGCTAGCGGGAGGGCCCAGGAGCAGTACTTC. Translating gives CASSLGASGRAQEQYF.

This sequence joins TRBV29-1 and TRBJ2-7; tentatively, D is TRBD1 or TRBD2 (5 bases each). Trimming shortened V by 3 bases and J by 1 base, and 19 bases separated the two germline ends. The V gene's germline CDR1 is SQVTM and CDR2 ANQGSEA. This CDR3 is built from 16 residues. For the CDR3, the DNA is TGCAGCGTTGAGGGCTTGATGGGACGGAAGTCCTACGAGCAGTACTTC. Protein product: CSVEGLMGRKSYEQYF.

This sequence joins TRBV10-2 and TRBJ2-5; the D call may be TRBD1 or TRBD2 (6 bases each). Trimming removed 7 bases from V and 3 bases from J, with 9 bases in between. The CDR3 is made up of 12 amino acids. Germline CDR1 WSHSY, CDR2 SAAADI. In DNA form, the CDR3 reads TGCGCCAGCAAGGGGGGCGAAGAGACCCAGTACTTC. This gives the protein CASKGGEETQYF.

This chain links TRBV7-7 with TRBJ2-5, with D maybe TRBD2 (5 bases). Germline V gene sequence: CDR1 SSHAT, CDR2 FNYEAQ (reference sequence). This CDR3 has 11 residues. Trimming removed 8 bases at V and 5 bases at J, with 9 bases between. In DNA, the CDR3 is TGTGCCAGCGGGAGTACGGAGACCCAGTACTTC. This encodes CASGSTETQYF.

This clone appeared a single time. The CDR3 coding sequence is TGTGCCAGTAGTATACAACACTATAGCAATCAGCCCCAGCATTTT. The encoded protein is CASSIQHYSNQPQHF. The chain couples TRBV19 to TRBJ1-5, with D uncertain. The CDR3 is 15 amino acids. Germline CDR1 LNHDA, CDR2 SQIVND (reference sequence). Trimming left V 2 bases short and J 0 bases short, with 8 bases between.

The chain joins TRBV5-1 to TRBJ1-6; D is perhaps TRBD1 (5 bases). Germline lookup yields CDR1 SGHRS and CDR2 YFSETQ. The CDR3 sequence is 18 residues long. Trimming left V 2 bases short and J 0 bases short, with 15 bases between. CDR3 sequence: CASSFGWDSGSYNSPLHF. CDR3 sequence (DNA): TGCGCCAGCAGCTTTGGATGGGACTCCGGCTCCTATAATTCACCCCTCCACTTT.

The chain links TRBV27 to TRBJ1-4, with D perhaps TRBD1 (5 bases). V dropped 4 bases and J dropped 2 bases, with 14 bases sitting between them. Germline V CDR1 and CDR2: MNHEY, SMNVEV (reference sequence). The CDR3 is 16 residues long. In nucleotides, the CDR3 is TGTGCCAGCAGTTCTTCCGGGGGGAATACTAATGAAAAACTGTTTTTT. Its translation: CASSSSGGNTNEKLFF. Supplemented by reference TRBV27 and TRBJ1-4, the full variable domain reads EAQVTQNPRYLITVTGKKLTVTCSQNMNHEYMSWYRQDPGLGLRQIYYSMNVEVTDKGDVPEGYKVSRKEKRNFPLILESPSPNQTSLYFCASSSSGGNTNEKLFFGSGTQLSVL.

This chain joins TRBV7-8 and TRBJ1-4, with 11 positions matching TRBD1. CDR3 length equals 13 residues. Germline V lookup: CDR1 SGHVS, CDR2 FQNEAQ. The ends lost 8 bases at V and 8 bases at J; junction bases unmatched: 4. CDR3 bases: TGTGCCAGCTTACGGGACAGGGGGGAAAAACTGTTTTTT. This gives the protein CASLRDRGEKLFF. Complete variable domain (other parts from reference TRBV7-8 and TRBJ1-4): GAGVSQSPRYKVAKRGQDVALRCDPISGHVSLFWYQQALGQGPEFLTYFQNEAQLDKSGLPSDRFFAERPEGSVSTLKIQRTQQEDSAVYLCASLRDRGEKLFFGSGTQLSVL.